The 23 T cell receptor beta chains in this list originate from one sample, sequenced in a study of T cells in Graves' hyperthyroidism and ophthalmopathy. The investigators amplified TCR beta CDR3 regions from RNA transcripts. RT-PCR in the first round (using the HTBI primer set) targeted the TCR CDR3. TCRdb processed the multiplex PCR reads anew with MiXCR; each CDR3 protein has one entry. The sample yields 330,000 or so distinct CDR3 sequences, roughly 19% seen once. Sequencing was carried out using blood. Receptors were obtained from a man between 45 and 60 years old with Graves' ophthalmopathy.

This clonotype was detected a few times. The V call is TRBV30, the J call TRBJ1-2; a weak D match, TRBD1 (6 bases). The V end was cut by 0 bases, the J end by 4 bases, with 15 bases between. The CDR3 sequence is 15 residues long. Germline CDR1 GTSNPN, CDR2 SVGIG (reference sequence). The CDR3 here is CAWSVGQGRAYGYTF. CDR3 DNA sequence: TGTGCCTGGAGTGTCGGTCAGGGGAGGGCCTATGGCTACACCTTC. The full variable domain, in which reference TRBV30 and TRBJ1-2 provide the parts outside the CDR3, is SQTIHQWPATLVQPVGSPLSLECTVEGTSNPNLYWYRQAAGRGLQLLFYSVGIGQISSEVPQNLSASRPQDRQFILSSKKLLLSDSGFYLCAWSVGQGRAYGYTFGSGTRLTVV.

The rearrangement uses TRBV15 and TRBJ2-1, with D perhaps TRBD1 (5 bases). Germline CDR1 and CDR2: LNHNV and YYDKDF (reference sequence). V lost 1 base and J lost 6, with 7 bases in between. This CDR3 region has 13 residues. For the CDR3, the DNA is TGTGCCACCAGCAGAGCGACAGTCAATGAGCAGTTCTTC. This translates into CATSRATVNEQFF. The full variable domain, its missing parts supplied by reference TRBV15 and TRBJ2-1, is DAMVIQNPRYQVTQFGKPVTLSCSQTLNHNVMYWYQQKSSQAPKLLFHYYDKDFNNEADTPDNFQSRRPNTSFCFLDIRSPGLGDTAMYLCATSRATVNEQFFGPGTRLTVL.

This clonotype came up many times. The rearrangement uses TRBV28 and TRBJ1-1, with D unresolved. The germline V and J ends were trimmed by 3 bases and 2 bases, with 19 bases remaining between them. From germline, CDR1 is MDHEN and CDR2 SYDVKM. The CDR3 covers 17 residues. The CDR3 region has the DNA TGTGCCAGCAGTTTTTGGGCCCTAAATAAGAATAACACTGAAGCTTTCTTT. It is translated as CASSFWALNKNNTEAFF.

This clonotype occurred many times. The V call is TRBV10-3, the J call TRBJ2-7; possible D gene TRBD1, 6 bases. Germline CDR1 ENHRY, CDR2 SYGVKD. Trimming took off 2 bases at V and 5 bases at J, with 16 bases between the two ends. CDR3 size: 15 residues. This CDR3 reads CAISEPGIRGDEQYF. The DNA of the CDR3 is TGTGCCATCAGTGAGCCGGGTATCAGGGGAGACGAGCAGTACTTC.

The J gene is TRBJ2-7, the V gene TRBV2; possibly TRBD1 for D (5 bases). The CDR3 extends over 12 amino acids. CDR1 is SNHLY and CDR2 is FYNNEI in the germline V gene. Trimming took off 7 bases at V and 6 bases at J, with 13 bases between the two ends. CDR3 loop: CASIRVGGEQYF. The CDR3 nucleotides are TGTGCCAGCATCAGGGTTGGTGGCGAGCAGTACTTC.

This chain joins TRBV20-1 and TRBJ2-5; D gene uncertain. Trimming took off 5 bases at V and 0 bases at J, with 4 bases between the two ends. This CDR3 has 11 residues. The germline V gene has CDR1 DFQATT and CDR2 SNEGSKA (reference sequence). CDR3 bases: TGCAGTGCTGCCCACCAAGAGACCCAGTACTTC. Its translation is CSAAHQETQYF.

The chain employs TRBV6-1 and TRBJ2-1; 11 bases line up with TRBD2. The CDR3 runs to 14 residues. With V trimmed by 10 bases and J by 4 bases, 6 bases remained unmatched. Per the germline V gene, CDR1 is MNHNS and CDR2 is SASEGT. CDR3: CAIAGTSGYNEQFF. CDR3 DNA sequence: TGTGCCATTGCCGGGACTAGCGGATACAATGAGCAGTTCTTC.

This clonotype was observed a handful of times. DNA for the CDR3: TGTGCCAGCACGAAATTTCCGGCGGGGGGACTAGCGGGATCCAGGGATACGCAGTATTTT. This translates into CASTKFPAGGLAGSRDTQYF. V usage is TRBV3-1 and J usage is TRBJ2-3; TRBD2 matches at 13 bases. The CDR3 runs to 20 residues. The V and J ends lost 7 bases and 6 bases, in that order; junction bases with no gene match: 22. Germline CDR1 reads LGHDT; CDR2 reads YNNKEL (reference sequence).

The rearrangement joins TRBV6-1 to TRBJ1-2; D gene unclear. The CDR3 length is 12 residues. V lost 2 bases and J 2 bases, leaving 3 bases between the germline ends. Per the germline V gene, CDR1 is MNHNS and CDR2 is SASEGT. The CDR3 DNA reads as TGTGCCAGCAGTGAAAGAAACTATGGCTACACCTTC. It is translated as CASSERNYGYTF.

The CDR3 DNA reads as TGTGCCTGGAGTGAAGAGGGGCAGCCCCAGCATTTT. It is translated as CAWSEEGQPQHF. This sequence joins TRBV30 and TRBJ1-5, with D possibly being TRBD1 (5 bases). Trimming pared 1 base from V and 7 bases from J, leaving 8 bases between. Germline V lookup: CDR1 GTSNPN, CDR2 SVGIG (reference sequence). The CDR3 has 12 amino acids.

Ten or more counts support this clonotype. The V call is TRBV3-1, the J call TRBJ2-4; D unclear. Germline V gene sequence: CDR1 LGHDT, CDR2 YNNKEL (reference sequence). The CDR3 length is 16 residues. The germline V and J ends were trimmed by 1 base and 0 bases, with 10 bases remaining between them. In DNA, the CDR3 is TGTGCCAGCAGCCAAGTTCTTTCATCAGCCAAAAACATTCAGTACTTC. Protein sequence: CASSQVLSSAKNIQYF.

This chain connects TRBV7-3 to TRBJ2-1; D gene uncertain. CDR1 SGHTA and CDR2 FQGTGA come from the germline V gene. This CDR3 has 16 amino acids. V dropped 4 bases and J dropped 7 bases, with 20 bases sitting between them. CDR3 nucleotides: TGTGCCAGCAGCTCCGGCAGTTTGTCGAGACTGAATGAGCAGTTCTTC. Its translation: CASSSGSLSRLNEQFF.

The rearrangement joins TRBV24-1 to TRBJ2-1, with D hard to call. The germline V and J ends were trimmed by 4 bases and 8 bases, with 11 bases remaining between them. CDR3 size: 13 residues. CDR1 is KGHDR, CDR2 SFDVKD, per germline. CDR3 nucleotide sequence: TGTGCCACCAGTGAGTACTTAGCCGATGAGCAGTTCTTC. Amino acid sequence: CATSEYLADEQFF.

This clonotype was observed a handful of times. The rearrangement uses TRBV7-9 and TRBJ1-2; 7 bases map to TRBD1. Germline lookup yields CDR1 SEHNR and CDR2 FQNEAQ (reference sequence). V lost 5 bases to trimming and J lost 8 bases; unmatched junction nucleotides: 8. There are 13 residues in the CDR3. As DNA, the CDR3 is TGTGCCAGCAGCGCCCCAGGGGGATTCGGCTACACCTTC. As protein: CASSAPGGFGYTF.

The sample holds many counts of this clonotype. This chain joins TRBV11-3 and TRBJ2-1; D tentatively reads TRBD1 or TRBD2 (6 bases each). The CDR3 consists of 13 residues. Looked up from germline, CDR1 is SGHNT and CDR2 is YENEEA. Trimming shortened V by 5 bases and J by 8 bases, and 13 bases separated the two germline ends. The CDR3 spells CASSQVRGHEQFF. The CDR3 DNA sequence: TGTGCCAGCAGCCAGGTCCGGGGGCATGAGCAGTTCTTC.

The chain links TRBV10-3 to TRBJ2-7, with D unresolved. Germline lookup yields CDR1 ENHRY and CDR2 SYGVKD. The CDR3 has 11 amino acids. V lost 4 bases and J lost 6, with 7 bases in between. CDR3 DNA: TGTGCCATCAGTGGGAAAGTCGAGCAGTACTTC. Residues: CAISGKVEQYF.

CDR3 residues: CASSGQGAADTQYF. CDR3 bases: TGTGCCAGCAGCGGACAGGGGGCTGCAGATACGCAGTATTTT. V usage is TRBV12-3 or TRBV12-4 and J usage is TRBJ2-3; 11 bases map to TRBD1. Germline trimming cut 6 bases from V and 4 bases from J; bases unmatched to any gene: 3. CDR3 size: 14 residues.

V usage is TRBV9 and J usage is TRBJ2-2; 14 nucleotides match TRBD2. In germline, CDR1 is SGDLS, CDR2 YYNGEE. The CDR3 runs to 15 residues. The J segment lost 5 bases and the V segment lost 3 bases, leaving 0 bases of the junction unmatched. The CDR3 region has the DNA TGTGCCAGCAGCGGGACTAGCGGGAGGACCGGGGAGCTGTTTTTT. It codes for CASSGTSGRTGELFF.

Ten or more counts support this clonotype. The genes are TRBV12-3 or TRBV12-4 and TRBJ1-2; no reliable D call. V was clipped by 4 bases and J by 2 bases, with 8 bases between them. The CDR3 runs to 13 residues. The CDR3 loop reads CASSSQQNYGYTF. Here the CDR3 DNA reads TGTGCCAGCAGTTCACAGCAGAACTATGGCTACACCTTC.

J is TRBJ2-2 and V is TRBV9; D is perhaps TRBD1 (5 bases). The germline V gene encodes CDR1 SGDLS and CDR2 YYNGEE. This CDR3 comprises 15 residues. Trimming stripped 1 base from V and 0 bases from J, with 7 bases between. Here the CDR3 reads CASSVTTANTGELFF. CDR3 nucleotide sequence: TGTGCCAGCAGCGTAACGACAGCGAACACCGGGGAGCTGTTTTTT.

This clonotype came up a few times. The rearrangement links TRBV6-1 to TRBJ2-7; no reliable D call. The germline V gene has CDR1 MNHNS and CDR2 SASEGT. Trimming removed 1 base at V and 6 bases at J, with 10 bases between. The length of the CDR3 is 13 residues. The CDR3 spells CASSEVQALEQYF. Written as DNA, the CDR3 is TGTGCCAGCAGTGAAGTCCAGGCTCTCGAGCAGTACTTC.

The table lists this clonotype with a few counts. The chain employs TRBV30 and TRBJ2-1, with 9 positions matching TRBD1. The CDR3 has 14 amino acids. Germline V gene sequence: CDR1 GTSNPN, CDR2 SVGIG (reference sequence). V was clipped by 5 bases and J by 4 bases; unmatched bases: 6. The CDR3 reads CAWAQGALYNEQFF. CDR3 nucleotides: TGTGCCTGGGCACAGGGGGCTCTGTACAATGAGCAGTTCTTC.

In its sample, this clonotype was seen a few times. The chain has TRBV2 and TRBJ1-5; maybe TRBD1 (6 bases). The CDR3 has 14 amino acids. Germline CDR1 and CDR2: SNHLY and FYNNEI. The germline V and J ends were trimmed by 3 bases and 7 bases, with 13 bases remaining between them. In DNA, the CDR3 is TGTGCCAGCAGTGATATAACAGGGATGCAGCCCCAGCATTTT. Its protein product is CASSDITGMQPQHF.